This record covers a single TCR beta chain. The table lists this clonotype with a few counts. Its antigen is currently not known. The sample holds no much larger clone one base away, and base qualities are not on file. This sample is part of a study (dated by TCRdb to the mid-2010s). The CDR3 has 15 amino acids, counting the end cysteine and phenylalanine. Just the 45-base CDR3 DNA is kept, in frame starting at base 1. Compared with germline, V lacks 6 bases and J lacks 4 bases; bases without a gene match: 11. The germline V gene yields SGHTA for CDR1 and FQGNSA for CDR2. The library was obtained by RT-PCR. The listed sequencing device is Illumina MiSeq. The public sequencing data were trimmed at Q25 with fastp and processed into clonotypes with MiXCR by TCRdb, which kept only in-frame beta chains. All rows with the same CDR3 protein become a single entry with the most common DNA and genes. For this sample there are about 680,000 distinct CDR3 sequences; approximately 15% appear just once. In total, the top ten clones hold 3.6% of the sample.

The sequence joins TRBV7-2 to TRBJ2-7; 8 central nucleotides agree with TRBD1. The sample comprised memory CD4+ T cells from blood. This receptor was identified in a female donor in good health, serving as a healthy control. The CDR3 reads CASRLGQGGQYEQYF. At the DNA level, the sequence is TGTGCCAGCAGACTAGGACAGGGTGGTCAGTACGAGCAGTACTTC.